This TCR beta chain was profiled in a study of beta chain features in type 1 diabetes. V was shortened by 1 base and J by 1 base, with 11 bases between the two germline ends. Per the germline V gene, CDR1 is SGHRS and CDR2 is YFSETQ. The length of the CDR3 is 15 residues. TCRB transcripts that were expressed got sequenced, as all of the isolated RNA had been reverse transcribed. Assay used: immunoSEQ multiplex PCR; TCRdb lists only in-frame clones, some missing. The data show a few hundred thousand clones, approximately 13% seen once. Study-wide findings and caveats: Shortening that was moderate but significant affected the TCRB CDR3s of Type 1 diabetes patients in all four CD4+ subsets.

Remarks on this clone: Its antigen is currently unknown.

The TCR originated in a woman between 18 and 29 years old with type 1 diabetes. Sample: naive CD4+ T cells from blood. This chain joins TRBV5-1 and TRBJ2-5; maybe TRBD2 (6 bases). The CDR3 loop is CASSLFGSLQETQYF. The CDR3 DNA reads TGCGCCAGCAGCTTGTTCGGGAGTCTCCAAGAGACCCAGTACTTC.